A selection of T cell receptor beta chains follows, all from one sample in a study of T cell repertoires in cytomegalovirus infection. TCRdb fed the reads into MiXCR, producing one record per CDR3 protein. The sample lists about 740,000 distinct CDR3 sequences; about a third were seen once. Sequencing was carried out using PBMCs. These receptors were obtained from a human donor in good health (CMV status not recorded). Some clones in this sample may be carry-over from other donors' samples. CDR3s include the opening cysteine and the closing phenylalanine or tryptophan. A D gene is named only where the DNA matches it firmly. The size entry is marked missing in some rows and otherwise reads once, few, many or a size class.

>TRBJ1-1|few|TRBV7-9|TRBD1
TGTGCCAGCAGGGGGGAGGGGGCGGGAACTGAAGCTTTCTTT
CASRGEGAGTEAFF
>TRBJ1-2|.|TRBV19|TRBD1
TGTGCCAGTACCTGGACAGGGGGCGTTTATGGCTACACCTTC
CASTWTGGVYGYTF
>TRBJ2-7|few|TRBV4-1|TRBD1
TGCGCCAGCAGCCAAGAGGACAGGTTAGGCGAGCAGTACTTC
CASSQEDRLGEQYF
>TRBJ1-5|.|TRBV5-6|.
TGTGCCAGCAGCTTGTCAGGGTTTAATCAGCCCCAGCATTTT
CASSLSGFNQPQHF
>TRBJ2-1|few|TRBV2|TRBD1
TGTGCCAGCAGGGTCAGGGGGCGGAATGAGCAGTTCTTC
CASRVRGRNEQFF
>TRBJ1-1|.|TRBV6-1|.
TGTGCCAGCAGTGAATCTTGGATGGGGGAAGCTTTCTTT
CASSESWMGEAFF
>TRBJ1-5|.|TRBV24-1|.
TGTGCCACCAGTGACCCGTCCGAAACCGCTCATCAGCCCCAGCATTTT
CATSDPSETAHQPQHF
>TRBJ2-4|many|TRBV7-8|.
TGTGCCAGCAGCTTAGGGTTGCTAGCCAAAAACATTCAGTACTTC
CASSLGLLAKNIQYF
>TRBJ1-2|few|TRBV27|.
TGTGCCAGCAGCCCCGGAGGGGGGACCTTCTATGGCTACACCTTC
CASSPGGGTFYGYTF
>TRBJ2-7|.|TRBV7-8|TRBD2
TGTGCCAGCAGCTCCAGGGACTACCGACCCTACGAGCAGTACTTC
CASSSRDYRPYEQYF
>TRBJ1-3|.|TRBV29-1|TRBD1
TGCAGCGTTGGGACAGGGGGCGGAAACACCATATATTTT
CSVGTGGGNTIYF
>TRBJ2-5|many|TRBV7-2|TRBD1
TGTGCCAGCAGCTTACAGGGGGCCAGGGAGACCCAGTACTTC
CASSLQGARETQYF
>TRBJ2-1|few|TRBV6-2/TRBV6-3|.
TGTGCCAGCAGGGGTGCTAGCGCAAGCTCCTACAATGAGCAGTTCTTC
CASRGASASSYNEQFF
>TRBJ2-1|.|TRBV10-3|.
TGTGCCAGCCAGACAAATTACAATGAGCAGTTCTTC
CASQTNYNEQFF
>TRBJ1-1|few|TRBV6-6|.
TGTGCCAGCAGGCTATGGAAGGACACTGAAGCTTTCTTT
CASRLWKDTEAFF
>TRBJ1-5|.|TRBV28|.
TGTGCCAGCCACGAAAACCGGGGGACAAATCAGCCCCAGCATTTT
CASHENRGTNQPQHF
>TRBJ2-3|.|TRBV10-3|.
TGTGCCACCCTCGTGCAGAACACAGATACGCAGTATTTT
CATLVQNTDTQYF
>TRBJ1-5|many|TRBV12-3/TRBV12-4|TRBD1
TGTGCCAGCAGTCCGACGGGACAGGGCAATCAGCCCCAGCATTTT
CASSPTGQGNQPQHF
>TRBJ1-2|once|TRBV4-1|.
TGCGCCAGGCTTGAGGGGAACTATGGCTACACCTTC
CARLEGNYGYTF
>TRBJ2-7|many|TRBV28|.
TGTGCCAGCAGTCCCGCGCGCTACGAGCAGTACTTC
CASSPARYEQYF
>TRBJ2-7|.|TRBV6-1|TRBD2
TGTGCCAGCAGTGTGGGGGGGGACTACGAGCAGTACTTC
CASSVGGDYEQYF
>TRBJ2-1|.|TRBV24-1|.
TGTTCAACCAGTTCTTCCGGACGGACTGACCTCAATGAGCAGTTCTTC
CSTSSSGRTDLNEQFF
>TRBJ1-5|.|TRBV27|.
TGTGCCAGCAGTCCAAAAGTCGGCACAGGCGAGTTGCCGGGTAGCAATCAGCCCCAGCATTTT
CASSPKVGTGELPGSNQPQHF
>TRBJ2-1|many|TRBV7-9|TRBD1
TGTGCCAGCAGCTCACCGACAGGGACCAACAATGAGCAGTTCTTC
CASSSPTGTNNEQFF
>TRBJ1-1|few|TRBV4-1|TRBD1
TGCGCCAGCAGCCTAACCACTCGACAGGGAATGAACACTGAAGCTTTCTTT
CASSLTTRQGMNTEAFF
>TRBJ1-6|few|TRBV27|.
TGTGCCAGCAGGCCGTATAATCTTAATTCACCCCTCCACTTT
CASRPYNLNSPLHF
>TRBJ2-2|.|TRBV28|.
TGTGCCAGCAGCAGGCAGGGCGGGGAGCTGTTTTTT
CASSRQGGELFF
>TRBJ1-6|.|TRBV5-1|TRBD1
TGCGCCAGCAGGCAGGGACAGGGGGCGGCTAATTCACCCCTCCACTTT
CASRQGQGAANSPLHF
>TRBJ2-1|many|TRBV20-1|.
TGCAGTGCTAGGATAAGCTCCTACAATGAGCAGTTCTTC
CSARISSYNEQFF
>TRBJ2-7|.|TRBV6-2/TRBV6-3|TRBD2
TGTTCCAGCAGTTCCTCTCGCGGGAGGGGGGCCTACGAGCAGTACTTC
CSSSSSRGRGAYEQYF
>TRBJ1-1|.|TRBV12-3/TRBV12-4|TRBD1
TGTGCCAGCAGTTTAGGGGCAGGGGGCGTTGAAGCTTTCTTT
CASSLGAGGVEAFF
>TRBJ2-7|.|TRBV20-1|.
TGCAGTTCTAGGGGGGGATACGAGCAGTACTTC
CSSRGGYEQYF
>TRBJ2-7|.|TRBV7-8|TRBD1
TGTGCCAGCAGCCAAGCAACCGCGGACAGGGATAACTACGAGCAGTACTTC
CASSQATADRDNYEQYF
>TRBJ1-6|many|TRBV7-6|.
TGTGCCAGCAGCTCTGCAGGGGATTCACCCCTCCACTTT
CASSSAGDSPLHF
>TRBJ1-4|.|TRBV28|TRBD1
TGTGCCAGCAGGGGGACAGAGAATGAAAAACTGTTTTTT
CASRGTENEKLFF
>TRBJ2-7|.|TRBV27|TRBD1
TGTGCCAGCAGTACAATCCGGTACAGGGGGCACGAGCAGTACTTC
CASSTIRYRGHEQYF
>TRBJ1-3|.|TRBV19|.
TGTGCCAGTACCGACGTGATACCTTCTTTTACCTCTGGAAACACCATATATTTT
CASTDVIPSFTSGNTIYF
>TRBJ2-1|few|TRBV7-8|.
TGTGCCAGCAGCTTAGCGCGCGGGATTCGTGCCTACAATGAGCAGTTCTTC
CASSLARGIRAYNEQFF
>TRBJ2-4|few|TRBV28|TRBD2
TGTGCCAGCAGTTACCCCGTGACTAGCGGGAGAGGAGGGGGGATTCAGTACTTC
CASSYPVTSGRGGGIQYF
>TRBJ2-7|.|TRBV6-1|.
TGTGCCAGCCGGGACGGATGGAGCGAGCAGTACTTC
CASRDGWSEQYF
>TRBJ1-6|.|TRBV28|.
TGTGCCACCTGGACCAAGGGGGGAAATTCACCCCTCCACTTT
CATWTKGGNSPLHF
>TRBJ2-1|many|TRBV10-3|.
TGTGCCTCCTCCCCCCACACAGTTACCAATGAGCAGTTCTTC
CASSPHTVTNEQFF
>TRBJ1-1|.|TRBV19|.
TGTGCCAGTACCCGACAGATGAACACTGAAGCTTTCTTT
CASTRQMNTEAFF
>TRBJ2-1|.|TRBV2|.
TGTGCCAGCTCCAGTTCGGGGATCGACCAAGCGAACAATGAGCAGTTCTTC
CASSSSGIDQANNEQFF
>TRBJ1-4|.|TRBV28|.
TGTGCCAGCAGCCCAGATTATGGTGAAAAACTGTTTTTT
CASSPDYGEKLFF
>TRBJ1-4|.|TRBV29-1|.
TGCAGCGTTGAGCTGCGAGAGGAAAAACTGTTTTTT
CSVELREEKLFF
>TRBJ2-5|.|TRBV7-2|.
TGTGCCAGCAGCTTAGGTTACGACCAGTACTTC
CASSLGYDQYF
>TRBJ2-2|.|TRBV7-8|.
TGTGCCAGCAGCTTAGGGGTACATCTCAACACCGGGGAGCTGTTTTTT
CASSLGVHLNTGELFF
>TRBJ1-6|.|TRBV25-1|.
TGTGCCAGCAGTGAAACCAGGGGTATTGGTAATTCACCCCTCCACTTT
CASSETRGIGNSPLHF
>TRBJ2-2|few|TRBV12-3/TRBV12-4|TRBD2
TGTGCCAGCAGTCGACCGGGACTAGCGGGAGAGGGCACCGGGGAGCTGTTTTTT
CASSRPGLAGEGTGELFF
>TRBJ2-1|.|TRBV7-4|TRBD2
TGTGCCAGCAGCTTCCATGGTGTAGGACTAGCGGGATATGAGCAGTTCTTC
CASSFHGVGLAGYEQFF
>TRBJ2-4|.|TRBV7-9|.
TGTGCCAGCAGCGTATTATTCCCCGGTAAGGGAGCCAAAAACATTCAGTACTTC
CASSVLFPGKGAKNIQYF
>TRBJ2-1|.|TRBV6-6|TRBD2
TGTGCCAGCAGGTCCGGGACTAGCGGGAGTAATGAGCAGTTCTTC
CASRSGTSGSNEQFF
>TRBJ1-5|.|TRBV28|.
TGTGCCAGCAGTTTAATCGATGTCGGGTACCGCAATCAGCCCCAGCATTTT
CASSLIDVGYRNQPQHF
>TRBJ2-3|.|TRBV29-1|TRBD2
TGCAGCGTTGAAGATCGACTAGCGGTACAGGGAGATACGCAGTATTTT
CSVEDRLAVQGDTQYF
>TRBJ2-1|.|TRBV5-1|.
TGCGCCAGCAGCACCAGGACATCGGCGAAGTTCTTC
CASSTRTSAKFF
>TRBJ2-5|.|TRBV15|.
TGTGCCACCGCCGGGTCCCAAGAGACCCAGTACTTC
CATAGSQETQYF
>TRBJ1-1|few|TRBV28|.
TGTGCCAGCAGTCAGTCCGGGGCGGCTGCTGAAGCTTTCTTT
CASSQSGAAAEAFF
>TRBJ2-1|many|TRBV7-6|TRBD2
TGTGCCAGCAGCGAGCGGGAGGGCCGGAATGAGCAGTTCTTC
CASSEREGRNEQFF